What follows is one T cell receptor (beta chain) and its context. This clonotype was seen once. The antigen it recognizes is unknown. There are no base qualities to consult, and no much larger clone falls within one base. One read represents weak support. These data belong to a study of CD8 T cells in Susac syndrome (dated by TCRdb to between 2018 and 2021). For the study in its entirety: Of the Susac syndrome patients who were sequenced, under 10 were in clinical remission while 5 or 6 had clinically active disease. Whether CD8+ T cell activation and differentiation in Susac syndrome was antigen driven was tested using repertoire sequencing. The clonality of the CD8+ T cell repertoire was compared across over 10 healthy donors, about 14 Susac syndrome patients and around 16 multiple sclerosis patients. At blood withdrawal, Susac syndrome patients were therapy-naive, treated with corticosteroids (with IVIg additionally given to some), or treated with IVIg alone. Overall results and qualifications from the work: Clonal expansion was seen in Susac syndrome CD8+ repertoires, peaking in CD8+ TEMRA cells and being greater in clinically active patients than in remitting ones. The study acknowledged that relatively few individuals were included in the TCR sequencing and HLA analysis. Under 20 and five Susac-specific public clones were found in the total CD8+ and CD8+ TEMRA repertoires, respectively.

RNA was extracted with the RNeasy kit and roughly 0.45 to 1 ug was reverse transcribed using random hexamers. TCR beta CDR3 regions were amplified with the immunoSEQ multiplex PCR assay covering 54 Vbeta and 13 Jbeta segments. To correct PCR amplification bias, a synthetic template baseline was used for both primer optimization and computational correction. In the paper's pipeline: Only productive sequences were kept, with reads annotated to V, D and J genes according to IMGT and analyzed in immunoSEQ Analyzer. Clonality was computed as one minus Shannon entropy normalized by log2 of the number of productive unique sequences. For each patient and control, public and private clones were evaluated among the 100 most prevalent clones. Clones were defined as Susac-specific when absent from the healthy and MS cohorts, from about 1,100 published viral clones and from other ImmuneACCESS disease sequences. TCRdb cleaned the public reads at Q25 with fastp, built clones with MiXCR and kept in-frame beta chains. One record per CDR3 amino acid sequence lists the most common genes and DNA. The V and J calls here are based on TCRdb, not the publication. Counted in this sample were some 110,000 distinct CDR3 sequences; 85% to 95% of them appeared once. The biggest ten clones account for about 0.28% of the sample.

Peripheral blood CD8+ and CD4+ T cells from healthy donors, Susac syndrome patients and multiple sclerosis patients were profiled using high-throughput TCR beta sequencing. Recently defined diagnostic criteria for definite or probable disease were met by the Susac syndrome patients. Bulk CD8+ and CD4+ T cells were purified by magnetic negative isolation, whereas CD8+ TEMRA cells were enriched by FACS. Blood was collected in EDTA tubes and processed within 24 hours, with PBMCs isolated through density gradient centrifugation. PBMCs intended for TCR sequencing were frozen in liquid nitrogen and were later thawed in a 37 degrees C water bath. Purity of sorted or isolated CD4+, CD8+ and CD8+ TEMRA cells was at least 90%. The CDR3, from cysteine to phenylalanine, totals 16 residues. The retained sequence is limited to the CDR3, 48 bases, with the frame set at the first base. Relative to germline, V is missing 1 base and J is missing 4 bases, with 5 bases of the junction outside any gene match. Via the germline V gene (reference sequence), CDR1 is MNHEY and CDR2 SMNVEV.

This TCR derives from a human donor with Susac syndrome. The rearranged chain carries TRBV27 and TRBJ1-2; 11 central nucleotides agree with TRBD1. Sequencing input: CD8+ T cells from PBMCs. The sequenced DNA: TGTGCCAGCAGTTTATGGGGACAGGGGGGAAGCTATGGCTACACCTTC. It is translated as CASSLWGQGGSYGYTF.